The 21 T cell receptor beta chains below were found in one sample sequenced in a study of cytomegalovirus exposure and HLA in healthy donors. Amplification used 60 Vbeta primers and 13 Jbeta primers. Produced via immunoSEQ multiplex PCR; TCRdb's table is partial and in-frame only. The sample consists of 150,000 to 200,000 clones, around 81% of them appearing once. Source material: PBMCs. The receptors shown here come from a woman between 18 and 29 years old in good health and CMV-seropositive.

The rearrangement uses TRBV5-1 and TRBJ2-5; 7 positions match TRBD1. The CDR3 contains 15 residues. Germline V lookup: CDR1 SGHRS, CDR2 YFSETQ. Germline trimming cut 3 bases from V and 3 bases from J; bases unmatched to any gene: 8. CDR3: CASSSGLTGKETQYF. The DNA of the CDR3 is TGCGCCAGCAGCTCTGGACTGACAGGGAAAGAGACCCAGTACTTC.

The J gene is TRBJ1-5, the V gene TRBV5-1, with D perhaps TRBD1 (5 bases). In germline, CDR1 is SGHRS, CDR2 YFSETQ. The CDR3 extends over 15 amino acids. Deletions cut 0 bases from V and 3 bases from J, with 10 bases between. The CDR3 loop reads CASSLGAGNNQPQHF. The CDR3 DNA reads as TGCGCCAGCAGCTTGGGGGCAGGGAACAATCAGCCCCAGCATTTT.

This clone was picked up one time. The gene calls are TRBV7-9 and TRBJ2-2; 7 bases map to TRBD2. This CDR3 contains 15 residues. After removal of 1 base from V and 6 bases from J, the junction contained 5 bases not matched to a gene. Germline CDR1 and CDR2: SEHNR and FQNEAQ (reference sequence). The CDR3 DNA is TGTGCCAGCAGCTTAGGAGTTGCGGGGGCCGGGGAGCTGTTTTTT. Protein: CASSLGVAGAGELFF.

The rearrangement joins TRBV5-1 to TRBJ2-7; 8 nucleotides align to TRBD2. With 4 bases clipped from V and 3 bases from J, the junction kept 3 bases outside the gene matches. The CDR3 totals 13 residues. Germline CDR1 SGHRS, CDR2 YFSETQ. The CDR3 loop is CASSPREGYEQYF. CDR3 DNA: TGCGCCAGCAGCCCTCGGGAGGGCTACGAGCAGTACTTC.

V and J are TRBV6-4 and TRBJ2-3, with a tentative D call TRBD1 (5 bases). CDR1 and CDR2 (germline): MRHNA, SNTAGT. This CDR3 comprises 15 residues. V was clipped by 6 bases and J by 0 bases, with 13 bases between them. Written as DNA, the CDR3 is TGTGCCAGCAGCTCGACAGTTGCTAGCACAGATACGCAGTATTTT. It is translated as CASSSTVASTDTQYF.

This chain joins TRBV6-5 and TRBJ2-3; D is perhaps TRBD2 (5 bases). Trimming stripped 5 bases from V and 10 bases from J, with 13 bases between. Germline CDR1 reads MNHEY; CDR2 reads SVGAGI. The CDR3 runs 12 residues. Here the CDR3 DNA reads TGTGCCAGCAGTGAACTAGGGTGGCCGCAGTATTTT. This gives the protein CASSELGWPQYF.

The gene calls are TRBV5-1 and TRBJ2-1; D remains unclear. Deletions cut 3 bases from V and 0 bases from J, with 10 bases between. Germline CDR1 and CDR2: SGHRS and YFSETQ. This CDR3 contains 15 residues. Here the CDR3 DNA reads TGCGCCAGCAGCTCTGAGCCGAGCTCCTACAATGAGCAGTTCTTC. It translates to CASSSEPSSYNEQFF.

On this clone: At one of its ends the junction is not consistent with the germline gene, which may arise from a read error. V and J are TRBV27 and TRBJ2-7, with D possibly being TRBD2 (6 bases). The length of the CDR3 is 14 residues. Germline V gene sequence: CDR1 MNHEY, CDR2 SMNVEV (reference sequence). In DNA form, the CDR3 reads TGTGCCAGCAGTATATCTAGCGCTTCCTACGAGCAGTACTTC. It encodes CASSISSASYEQYF.

V gene TRBV14 combines with J gene TRBJ2-3, with 10 positions matching TRBD1. Germline V lookup: CDR1 SGHDN, CDR2 FVKESK. The CDR3 extends over 15 amino acids. The V gene end was trimmed by 5 bases and the J gene end by 2 bases; junction bases not matched to a gene: 4. For the CDR3, the DNA is TGTGCCAGCAGCACACGACAGGGGGCCACAGATACGCAGTATTTT. Translating gives CASSTRQGATDTQYF. Supplemented by reference TRBV14 and TRBJ2-3, the full variable domain reads EAGVTQFPSHSVIEKGQTVTLRCDPISGHDNLYWYRRVMGKEIKFLLHFVKESKQDESGMPNNRFLAERTGGTYSTLKVQPAELEDSGVYFCASSTRQGATDTQYFGPGTRLTVL.

This clone appeared a few times. The chain uses TRBV11-2 and TRBJ2-7, with D possibly matching TRBD2 (5 bases). The CDR3 sequence is 14 residues long. The germline V and J ends were trimmed by 5 bases and 1 base, with 12 bases remaining between them. Germline V gives CDR1 SGHAT, CDR2 FQNNGV. Written as DNA, the CDR3 is TGTGCCAGCAGCCCTCTACTAGGATCCTACGAGCAGTACTTC. Translated: CASSPLLGSYEQYF.

The chain uses TRBV7-2 and TRBJ1-4; D remains ambiguous. The CDR3 runs 13 residues. Germline V gene lookup returns CDR1 SGHTA and CDR2 FQGNSA. V shed 2 bases and J shed 8 bases, with 9 bases lying between them. The CDR3 loop reads CASSLYGGEKLFF. The CDR3 DNA reads as TGTGCCAGCAGCTTATACGGCGGCGAAAAACTGTTTTTT.

This chain connects TRBV4-2 to TRBJ2-2; TRBD2 aligns across 15 bases. The CDR3 has 17 residues. The V and J ends lost 1 base and 5 bases, in that order; junction bases with no gene match: 2. Germline V CDR1 and CDR2: LGHNA, YNFKEQ. The DNA for the CDR3 is TGTGCCAGCAGCCAAGCGGGACTAGCGGGGGGTACCGGGGAGCTGTTTTTT. Amino acids: CASSQAGLAGGTGELFF.

The V gene is TRBV18, the J gene TRBJ1-4; tentatively, D is TRBD1 (5 bases). The CDR3 sequence is 14 residues long. V shed 3 bases and J shed 2 bases, with 7 bases lying between them. In germline, CDR1 is KGHSH, CDR2 LQKENI. CDR3 amino acids: CASSPSGTNEKLFF. Written as DNA, the CDR3 is TGTGCCAGCTCACCTTCAGGGACTAATGAAAAACTGTTTTTT.

This clone came up a few times. The chain has TRBV9 and TRBJ2-5; possibly TRBD2 for D (6 bases). V lost 3 bases, J lost 5 bases, and 20 bases lay in between. Germline V gives CDR1 SGDLS, CDR2 YYNGEE. This CDR3 is built from 16 residues. The CDR3 nucleotides are TGTGCCAGCAGCGGGGATAAGGGACTCTTTGGGGAGACCCAGTACTTC. Its translation: CASSGDKGLFGETQYF.

The chain has TRBV5-6 and TRBJ2-2; D is unclear. V gave up 2 bases and J gave up 6 bases, with 11 bases separating them. CDR1 and CDR2 (germline): SGHDT, YYEEEE. This CDR3 contains 14 residues. The CDR3 sequence is CASSFLGYAGELFF. As DNA, the CDR3 is TGTGCCAGCAGCTTCCTCGGGTACGCCGGGGAGCTGTTTTTT.

V and J are TRBV7-2 and TRBJ2-1, with D tentatively TRBD2 (7 bases). With 5 bases removed from V and 4 bases from J, the gap between germline ends came to 18 bases. CDR1 and CDR2 from the germline V gene are SGHTA and FQGNSA. The CDR3 extends over 16 amino acids. This CDR3 is CASSDRRGARYNEQFF. The CDR3 nucleotides read TGTGCCAGCAGCGACCGACGGGGGGCACGGTACAATGAGCAGTTCTTC.

CDR3: CASSYLAGGHEQYV. In nucleotides, the CDR3 is TGTGCCAGCAGTTACCTTGCGGGGGGGCACGAGCAGTACGTC. The chain combines TRBV6-6 with TRBJ2-7, with TRBD2 matching over 9 bases. This CDR3 has 14 residues. V lost 2 bases and J lost 5; bases outside the gene matches: 4. The V gene's germline CDR1 is MNHNY and CDR2 SVGAGI (reference sequence).

V gene TRBV29-1 combines with J gene TRBJ2-1; 8 nucleotides match TRBD1. V gave up 7 bases and J gave up 7 bases; unmatched junction bases: 3. The germline V gene has CDR1 SQVTM and CDR2 ANQGSEA. The CDR3 sequence is 11 residues long. CDR3 coding DNA: TGCAGCGGACGACAGGGGAATGAGCAGTTCTTC. Its translation: CSGRQGNEQFF.

A single count supports this clone. This sequence joins TRBV30 and TRBJ1-5; 9 bases align to TRBD1. Germline-derived CDR1 and CDR2 are GTSNPN and SVGIG (reference sequence). This CDR3 is built from 15 residues. V trimming: 3 bases; J trimming: 5 bases; junction bases outside the gene matches: 8. Written as DNA, the CDR3 is TGTGCCTGGAGCAGCTGGACAGGGGTCCATCAGCCCCAGCATTTT. It codes for CAWSSWTGVHQPQHF.

About this clone itself: One end of the junction is discordant with germline, which a read error may explain. The chain recombines TRBV28 with TRBJ1-3; D ambiguous. CDR3 length: 14 residues. Germline V lookup: CDR1 MDHEN, CDR2 SYDVKM. DNA of the CDR3: TGTGTCAGCAGTTTTGGTAGCTCTGGAAACACCATATATTTT. Protein: CVSSFGSSGNTIYF. The complete variable domain, with remaining parts taken from reference TRBV28 and TRBJ1-3, reads DVKVTQSSRYLVKRTGEKVFLECVQDMDHENMFWYRQDPGLGLRLIYFSYDVKMKEKGDIPEGYSVSREKKERFSLILESASTNQTSMYLCVSSFGSSGNTIYFGEGSWLTVV.

The chain joins TRBV28 to TRBJ1-5, with TRBD1 as a possible D gene (5 bases). V dropped 2 bases and J dropped 13 bases, with 24 bases sitting between them. Germline V gene data show CDR1 as MDHEN and CDR2 as SYDVKM. This CDR3 has 16 residues. CDR3 region: CASSLRGGGLRVGQHF. CDR3 DNA sequence: TGTGCCAGCAGTTTACGGGGGGGAGGGTTGAGGGTGGGGCAGCATTTT. The full variable domain, rest sourced from reference TRBV28 and TRBJ1-5, is DVKVTQSSRYLVKRTGEKVFLECVQDMDHENMFWYRQDPGLGLRLIYFSYDVKMKEKGDIPEGYSVSREKKERFSLILESASTNQTSMYLCASSLRGGGLRVGQHFGDGTRLSIL.